This entry is about one TCR beta chain. Its antigen remains unidentified. The source of the sample is a study of blood T cells in healthy people across ages. General study results and limits: TCR beta diversity, measured per million T cells, fell in a roughly linear way with age.

Germline-derived CDR1 and CDR2 are SEHNR and FQNEAQ (reference sequence). V lost 5 bases, J lost 6 bases, and 13 bases lay in between. CDR3 length equals 13 residues. A second PCR, run for about 7 to 11 cycles, used a sample-barcoded 5' primer plus a J-beta primer mix. TCRdb re-called the 5' RACE reads through MiXCR, storing one row per CDR3 protein. In the table there are 1.6 million or so distinct CDR3 sequences, roughly 30% of which are singletons. The chain carries TRBV7-9 and TRBJ1-1; D perhaps matches TRBD1 (5 bases). The receptor was derived from a woman younger than 45 in good health. The sample consisted of blood. The CDR3 here is CASSLTGTPEAFF. The CDR3 DNA sequence: TGTGCCAGCAGCCTTACCGGGACCCCTGAAGCTTTCTTT.